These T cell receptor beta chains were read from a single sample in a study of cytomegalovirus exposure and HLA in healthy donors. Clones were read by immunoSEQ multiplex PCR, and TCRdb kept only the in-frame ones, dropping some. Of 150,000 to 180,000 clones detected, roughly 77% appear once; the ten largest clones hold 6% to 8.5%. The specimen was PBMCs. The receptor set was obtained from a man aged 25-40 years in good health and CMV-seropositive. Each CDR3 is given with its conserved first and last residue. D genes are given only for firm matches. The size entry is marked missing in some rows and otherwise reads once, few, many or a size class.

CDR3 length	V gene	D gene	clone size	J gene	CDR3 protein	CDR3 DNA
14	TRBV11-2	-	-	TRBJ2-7	CASSLVADSYEQYF	TGTGCCAGCAGCTTGGTGGCTGACTCCTACGAGCAGTACTTC
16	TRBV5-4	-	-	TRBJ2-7	CASSVDRVGGAYEQYF	TGTGCCAGCAGCGTGGACCGTGTCGGCGGGGCTTACGAGCAGTACTTC
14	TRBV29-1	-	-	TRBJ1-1	CSVGGRGMNTEAFF	TGCAGCGTTGGAGGGAGGGGCATGAACACTGAAGCTTTCTTT
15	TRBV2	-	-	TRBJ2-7	CASNPGILDSYEQYF	TGTGCCAGCAACCCCGGGATCCTAGACTCCTACGAGCAGTACTTC
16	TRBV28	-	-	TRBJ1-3	CASSLTGPLSGNTIYF	TGTGCCAGCAGTTTAACCGGTCCTCTCTCTGGAAACACCATATATTTT
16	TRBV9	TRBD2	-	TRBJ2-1	CASSGTSGSFRNEQFF	TGTGCCAGCAGCGGCACTAGCGGGAGTTTTCGGAATGAGCAGTTCTTC
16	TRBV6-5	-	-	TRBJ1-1	CASSYSSAGMNTEAFF	TGTGCCAGCAGTTACTCATCCGCAGGGATGAACACTGAAGCTTTCTTT
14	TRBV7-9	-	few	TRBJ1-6	CASSLSQGNSPLHF	TGTGCCAGCAGCTTGAGCCAGGGAAATTCACCCCTCCACTTT
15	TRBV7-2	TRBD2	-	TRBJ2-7	CASSPGLAGAGEQYF	TGTGCCAGCAGCCCGGGACTAGCGGGGGCGGGAGAGCAGTACTTC
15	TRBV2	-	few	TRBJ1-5	CASTQKGNINQPQHF	TGTGCCAGCACTCAAAAGGGGAACATAAATCAGCCCCAGCATTTT
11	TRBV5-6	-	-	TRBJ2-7	CASSSLYEQYF	TGTGCCAGCAGCTCCCTATACGAGCAGTACTTC
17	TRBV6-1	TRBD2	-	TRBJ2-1	CASSGISGRARQNEQFF	TGTGCCAGCAGTGGGATTAGCGGGAGGGCCCGGCAAAATGAGCAGTTCTTC
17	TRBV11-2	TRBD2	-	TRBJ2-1	CASSRGKAGSSYNEQFF	TGTGCCAGCAGCCGAGGGAAAGCGGGGAGCTCCTACAATGAGCAGTTCTTC
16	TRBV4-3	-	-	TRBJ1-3	CASSQEGQAAGNTIYF	TGCGCCAGCAGCCAAGAGGGGCAGGCGGCTGGAAACACCATATATTTT
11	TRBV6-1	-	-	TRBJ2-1	CATGDFNEQFF	TGTGCCACCGGGGACTTCAATGAGCAGTTCTTC
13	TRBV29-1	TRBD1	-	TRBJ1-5	CSVKDRGDQPQHF	TGCAGCGTTAAGGACAGGGGAGATCAGCCCCAGCATTTT
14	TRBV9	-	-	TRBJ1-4	CASSPFRASEKLFF	TGTGCCAGCAGTCCGTTCAGGGCAAGTGAAAAACTGTTTTTT
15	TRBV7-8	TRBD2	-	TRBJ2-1	CASSPQATSGRGQFF	TGTGCCAGCAGCCCCCAGGCGACTAGCGGTCGAGGGCAGTTCTTC
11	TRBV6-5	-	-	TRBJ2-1	CASSLGNEQFF	TGTGCCAGCAGCCTAGGAAATGAGCAGTTCTTC
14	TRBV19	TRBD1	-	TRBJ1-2	CASSPRDRAYGYTF	TGTGCCAGTAGTCCTCGGGACAGAGCTTATGGCTACACCTTC
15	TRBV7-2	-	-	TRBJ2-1	CASSSGFSSYNEQFF	TGTGCCAGCAGTTCAGGGTTTAGCTCCTACAATGAGCAGTTCTTC
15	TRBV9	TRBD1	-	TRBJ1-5	CASSTGQGLNQPQHF	TGTGCCAGCAGCACAGGACAGGGTTTAAATCAGCCCCAGCATTTT
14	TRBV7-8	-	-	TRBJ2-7	CASSPLAPPYEQYF	TGTGCCAGCAGCCCCCTAGCGCCTCCCTACGAGCAGTACTTC
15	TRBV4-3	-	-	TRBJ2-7	CASSQDVKGVAKQYF	TGCGCCAGCAGCCAAGATGTAAAGGGAGTCGCCAAGCAGTACTTC
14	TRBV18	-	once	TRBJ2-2	CASSPGQNTGELFF	TGTGCCAGCTCACCTGGGCAAAACACCGGGGAGCTGTTTTTT
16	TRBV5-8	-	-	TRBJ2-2	CASSLTYGTITGELFF	TGTGCCAGCAGCCTTACCTATGGGACAATCACCGGGGAGCTGTTTTTT
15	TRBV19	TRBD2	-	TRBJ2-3	CASSEGGSVTDTQYF	TGTGCCAGTAGTGAGGGCGGGAGTGTCACAGATACGCAGTATTTT
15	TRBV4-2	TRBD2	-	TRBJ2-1	CASSLLAGGYNEQFF	TGTGCCAGCAGCCTCTTAGCGGGGGGCTACAATGAGCAGTTCTTC
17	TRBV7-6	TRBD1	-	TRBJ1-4	CASSLRIPGGRDEKLFF	TGTGCCAGCAGCCTCCGAATTCCAGGGGGCAGGGATGAAAAACTGTTTTTT
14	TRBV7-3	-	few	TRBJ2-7	CASSTPERFDEQYF	TGTGCCAGCAGCACGCCGGAGCGTTTCGACGAGCAGTACTTC
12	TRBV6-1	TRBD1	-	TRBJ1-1	CASNRGETEAFF	TGTGCCAGCAACAGGGGAGAGACTGAAGCTTTCTTT
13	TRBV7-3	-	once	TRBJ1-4	CASSLNVAGELFF	TGTGCCAGCAGCTTAAATGTCGCAGGGGAACTGTTTTTT
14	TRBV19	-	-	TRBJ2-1	CASARTGIDNEQFF	TGTGCCAGTGCGCGGACGGGGATAGACAATGAGCAGTTCTTC
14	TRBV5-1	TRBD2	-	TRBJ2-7	CASSPWEGRLEQYF	TGCGCCAGCAGCCCTTGGGAGGGCCGGTTAGAGCAGTACTTC
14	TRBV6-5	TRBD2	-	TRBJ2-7	CASSASGGSYEQYF	TGTGCCAGCAGTGCTAGCGGGGGGTCCTACGAGCAGTACTTC
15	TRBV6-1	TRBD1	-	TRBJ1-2	CASSERQGANYGYTF	TGTGCCAGCAGTGAAAGGCAGGGGGCCAACTATGGCTACACCTTC
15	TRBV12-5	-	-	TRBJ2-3	CASLGGGAETDTQYF	TGTGCTAGCCTGGGAGGGGGGGCCGAGACAGATACGCAGTATTTT
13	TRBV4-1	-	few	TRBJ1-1	CASSQDRAGEAFF	TGCGCCAGCAGCCAAGATAGGGCAGGGGAAGCTTTCTTT
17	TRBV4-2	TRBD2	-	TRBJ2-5	CASSQVILAGGPETQYF	TGTGCCAGCAGCCAAGTAATTCTAGCGGGGGGGCCGGAGACCCAGTACTTC
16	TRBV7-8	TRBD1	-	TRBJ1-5	CASSPRTGSSNQPQHF	TGTGCCAGCAGCCCTAGGACAGGGTCGAGCAATCAGCCCCAGCATTTT
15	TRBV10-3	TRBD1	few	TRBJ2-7	CATRIQGMREDEQYF	TGTGCCACCAGGATACAGGGGATGAGAGAGGACGAGCAGTACTTC
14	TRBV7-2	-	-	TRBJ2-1	CASSAQTGSVEQFF	TGTGCCAGCAGCGCCCAGACAGGCTCCGTTGAGCAGTTCTTC
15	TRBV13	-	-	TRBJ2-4	CASSEEGRAKNIQYF	TGTGCCAGCAGCGAAGAGGGCCGTGCCAAAAACATTCAGTACTTC
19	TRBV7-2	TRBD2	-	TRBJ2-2	CASSLTLAGGPKNTGELFF	TGTGCCAGCAGCTTAACCCTAGCGGGAGGCCCCAAGAACACCGGGGAGCTGTTTTTT
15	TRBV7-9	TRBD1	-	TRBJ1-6	CASSHLEGANSPLHF	TGTGCCAGCAGCCATCTCGAGGGGGCTAATTCACCCCTCCACTTT